The TCR beta chain described here comes from a study of OX40 agonist ivuxolimab in advanced cancers. The overall study: Three patients, one with hepatocellular carcinoma and two with cutaneous melanoma, responded partially.

The data were produced by immunoSEQ multiplex PCR, yet TCRdb's version contains in-frame clones alone and is incomplete. The sample holds about 100,000 clones, 85% to 95% seen once. The CDR3 has 13 residues. The V and J ends lost 0 bases and 4 bases respectively, with 7 bases between them. Germline V gene sequence: CDR1 SGHNT, CDR2 YYREEE (reference sequence). To note about this clone: Its matching antigen is unknown.

Study findings and constraints: The average count of expanded clones was higher among CD8+ T cells than among CD4+.

Here the sequenced sample was CD4+ or CD8+ T cells sorted from blood, taken in a trial of the OX40 agonist ivuxolimab. This chain connects TRBV5-4 to TRBJ2-5; tentatively, D is TRBD1 (6 bases). This sequence was found in an adult with an advanced solid tumor such as melanoma, head and neck, liver or kidney cancer. CDR3 in DNA: TGTGCCAGCAGCTTGGACAGGGCAGAGACCCAGTACTTC. Protein product: CASSLDRAETQYF. The full variable domain, with the rest looked up from reference TRBV5-4 and TRBJ2-5, is ETGVTQSPTHLIKTRGQQVTLRCSSQSGHNTVSWYQQALGQGPQFIFQYYREEENGRGNFPPRFSGLQFPNYSSELNVNALELDDSALYLCASSLDRAETQYFGPGTRLLVL.